This T cell receptor beta chain was obtained from a study of blood T cell repertoires in COVID-19. Trimming left V 1 base short and J 4 bases short, with 10 bases between. Germline-derived CDR1 and CDR2 are KGHSH and LQKENI. This CDR3 region has 14 residues. Per the original data handling: The authors estimated nucleated cell counts from reference gene primer amplification. Some clones are missing from TCRdb's copy, which holds only in-frame ones; the method was immunoSEQ multiplex PCR. That table supplies the V and J calls and clone size; D and trimming were determined from the DNA. The repertoire holds about 35,000 clones, with 83% as singletons.

Input material: peripheral blood. This receptor was taken from a man aged 50-59 years with acute or convalescent COVID-19. The rearrangement joins TRBV18 to TRBJ1-1, with unresolved D. The CDR3 DNA sequence: TGTGCCAGCTCACCACAGGGTGAGGGCACTGAAGCTTTCTTT. Translating it yields CASSPQGEGTEAFF. The full variable domain, with the rest looked up from reference TRBV18 and TRBJ1-1, is NAGVMQNPRHLVRRRGQEARLRCSPMKGHSHVYWYRQLPEEGLKFMVYLQKENIIDESGMPKERFSAEFPKEGPSILRIQQVVRGDSAAYFCASSPQGEGTEAFFGQGTRLTVV.